Given below is one T cell receptor beta chain in context. The PCR used 60 Vbeta and 13 Jbeta primers. TCRdb keeps only in-frame clones here, not all; method: immunoSEQ multiplex PCR. The sample records just over 150,000 clones, roughly 82% being singletons. These data belong to a study of cytomegalovirus exposure and HLA in healthy donors. The CDR3 covers 16 residues. Looked up from germline, CDR1 is SGHRS and CDR2 is YFSETQ. After removal of 4 bases from V and 4 bases from J, the junction contained 11 bases not matched to a gene. The receptor comes from a woman between 50 and 59 years old in good health and CMV-seropositive. V gene TRBV5-1 combines with J gene TRBJ2-7; 10 bases are a match to TRBD2. The source material was PBMCs. DNA of the CDR3: TGCGCCAGCAGCACCAGCCCTAGCGGGGGAGATTACGAGCAGTACTTC. Translated: CASSTSPSGGDYEQYF.